The TCR beta chain under discussion was sequenced for a study of T cells after posttransplantation cyclophosphamide. Study findings and constraints: TRB overlap between skin or GI tissue T cells and blood was limited. Later post-transplant blood repertoires were often dominated by donor CD8+ memory clones. TRB clonality was highly associated with recipient CMV seropositivity and reactivation.

This CDR3 has 14 amino acids. Trimming removed 1 base at V and 1 base at J, with 6 bases between. Looked up from germline, CDR1 is SGHRS and CDR2 is YFSETQ. Sequenced by immunoSEQ multiplex PCR; TCRdb stores in-frame clones only, minus some. There are some 35,000 clones in the sample, none observed a single time. This clone was recorded at least ten times. Its antigen is unknown. The related graft donor's blood sample was taken on the day of bone marrow donation. This receptor was identified in a man younger than 45 in good health and a related stem cell transplant donor. The specimen was PBMCs. The rearrangement joins TRBV5-1 to TRBJ1-3, with D uncertain. The CDR3 DNA is TGCGCCAGCAGCTTGTCCGGGTCTGGAAACACCATATATTTT. This sequence encodes CASSLSGSGNTIYF. Filled out from reference TRBV5-1 and TRBJ1-3, the complete variable domain reads KAGVTQTPRYLIKTRGQQVTLSCSPISGHRSVSWYQQTPGQGLQFLFEYFSETQRNKGNFPGRFSGRQFSNSRSEMNVSTLELGDSALYLCASSLSGSGNTIYFGEGSWLTVV.